The clone carrying this TCR beta chain was seen just once. The record originates from a study of blood T cell repertoires in COVID-19. TCRdb's table, derived via immunoSEQ multiplex PCR, lists solely in-frame clones and lacks some. The sample has approximately 530,000 clones, approximately 88% seen once. Trimming at V came to 3 bases and at J to 5 bases, leaving 10 bases not matched to a gene. The CDR3 is made up of 15 amino acids. CDR1 and CDR2 (germline): SGHRS, YFSETQ. This clonotype originated in a woman in her forties or fifties with COVID-19, enrolled during active disease. The material sequenced was peripheral blood. This rearrangement joins TRBV5-1 to TRBJ2-5; 7 bases line up with TRBD2. CDR3 DNA sequence: TGCGCCAGCAGCTCCAGCCCGGGGGAGGGGGAGACCCAGTACTTC. Protein: CASSSSPGEGETQYF.